The T cell receptor (beta chain) under discussion was sequenced for a study of cytomegalovirus exposure and HLA in healthy donors. Study background: Earlier results showed 90 million to 130 million unique TCR beta sequences derived from 150 million to 200 million T cells. Samples from HLA-typed donors yielded some 85 million unique TCRs in an early data release.

The CDR3 is made up of 16 amino acids. V shed 2 bases, J shed 3 bases, and the junction held 5 bases outside the gene matches. The V gene's germline CDR1 is MNHEY and CDR2 SMNVEV (reference sequence). As for this clone: As yet, its antigen is unknown.

PCR employed 60 Vbeta and 13 Jbeta primers. Study processing details: In a later analysis, of about 80 million unique beta chains, 9 million to 11 million appeared in at least two donors. Sequencing was performed with immunoSEQ multiplex PCR; in TCRdb, only in-frame clones are kept and a portion is missing. The D gene and trimming were derived from the DNA, and the V and J assignments and clone size from that table. The profile covers some 160,000 clones, with around 77% appearing a single time and 1.5% to 2% taken by the ten largest. Study-wide results and caveats: Previously analyzed data showed that most TCR beta V segments were productive at a frequency of about 87% or about 30%.

The chain carries TRBV27 and TRBJ2-2; TRBD1 agrees at 8 bases. This TCR was recovered from a woman aged 25 to 39 in good health and CMV-seronegative. Sample: PBMCs. Written as DNA, the CDR3 is TGTGCCAGCAGTTTAGGACGGACAGGGTACACCGGGGAGCTGTTTTTT. Translating it yields CASSLGRTGYTGELFF.